These T cell receptor beta chains were read from a single sample in a study of cytomegalovirus exposure and HLA in healthy donors. Using immunoSEQ multiplex PCR, the repertoire was profiled, and TCRdb retains in-frame clones only, with some absent. The table has around 67,000 clones, 70% to 80% seen once. Sequenced material: PBMCs. These TCRs come from a man aged 18 to 30 in good health and CMV-seropositive. Each CDR3 is given with its conserved first and last residue. The D gene is left open where the match is weak. Not all rows give a size; the values are once, few, many and, for expanded clones, a class.

d_call: TRBD1; clone_size: -; v_call: TRBV5-4; j_call: TRBJ1-2; cdr3_nt: TGTGCCAGCAGCTTGGCGGGACAGATGAACTATGGCTACACCTTC; cdr3_aa: CASSLAGQMNYGYTF
d_call: -; clone_size: once; v_call: TRBV27; j_call: TRBJ2-7; cdr3_nt: TGTGCCAGCAGTTTAGGGGGGAGGAACTACGAGCAGTACTTC; cdr3_aa: CASSLGGRNYEQYF
d_call: TRBD2; clone_size: -; v_call: TRBV10-1; j_call: TRBJ2-3; cdr3_nt: TGCGCCAGCAGTCGGACTAGCGGGTTACTCACAGATACGCAGTATTTT; cdr3_aa: CASSRTSGLLTDTQYF
d_call: -; clone_size: -; v_call: TRBV5-1; j_call: TRBJ2-1; cdr3_nt: TGCGCCAGCAGCTTGGACCTGACAGCTTCCCCCTACAATGAGCAGTTCTTC; cdr3_aa: CASSLDLTASPYNEQFF
d_call: -; clone_size: few; v_call: TRBV14; j_call: TRBJ2-3; cdr3_nt: TGTGCCAGCAGCCAGGGTAGGGGATGGTTGCTCGGCACAGATACGCAGTATTTT; cdr3_aa: CASSQGRGWLLGTDTQYF
d_call: TRBD2; clone_size: -; v_call: TRBV30; j_call: TRBJ2-5; cdr3_nt: TGTGCCTCCCAAGCGGGAGGGCCAGGGACCCAGTACTTC; cdr3_aa: CASQAGGPGTQYF
d_call: TRBD2; clone_size: -; v_call: TRBV5-4; j_call: TRBJ2-6; cdr3_nt: TGTGCCAGCAGCCCAGGACTAGCGGGAACCACTGGGGCCAACGTCCTGACTTTC; cdr3_aa: CASSPGLAGTTGANVLTF
d_call: TRBD2; clone_size: -; v_call: TRBV4-1; j_call: TRBJ2-5; cdr3_nt: TGCGCCAGCAGCCAAGATCCAGCGGGGAGGGAGACCCAGTACTTC; cdr3_aa: CASSQDPAGRETQYF
d_call: -; clone_size: -; v_call: TRBV25-1; j_call: TRBJ1-4; cdr3_nt: TGTGCCAGCAGTGATCTACAGGGCACTAATGAAAAACTGTTTTTT; cdr3_aa: CASSDLQGTNEKLFF
d_call: TRBD2; clone_size: -; v_call: TRBV7-2; j_call: TRBJ2-3; cdr3_nt: TGTGCCAGCAGCCGTACTAGCGGGGGCACAGATACGCAGTATTTT; cdr3_aa: CASSRTSGGTDTQYF
d_call: TRBD2; clone_size: -; v_call: TRBV11-2; j_call: TRBJ2-3; cdr3_nt: TGTGCCAGCACTGCCGGGACTATCTTCACAGATACGCAGTATTTT; cdr3_aa: CASTAGTIFTDTQYF
d_call: -; clone_size: once; v_call: TRBV7-9; j_call: TRBJ2-3; cdr3_nt: TGTGCCAGCAGCCAGGGTCGCGGTACGCAGTATTTT; cdr3_aa: CASSQGRGTQYF
d_call: TRBD2; clone_size: once; v_call: TRBV25-1; j_call: TRBJ2-4; cdr3_nt: TGTGCCAGCAGTGAGGCGGGAGGGTCGGAAGCCAAAAACATTCAGTACTTC; cdr3_aa: CASSEAGGSEAKNIQYF
d_call: -; clone_size: -; v_call: TRBV15; j_call: TRBJ1-1; cdr3_nt: TGTGCCACCAGCAGAGATCGGGGGGGTTCGGCTTTCTTT; cdr3_aa: CATSRDRGGSAFF
d_call: TRBD1; clone_size: -; v_call: TRBV2; j_call: TRBJ2-1; cdr3_nt: TGTGCCAGCAGCCCCCGGGACAGGGCATACAATGAGCAGTTCTTC; cdr3_aa: CASSPRDRAYNEQFF
d_call: TRBD2; clone_size: -; v_call: TRBV4-2; j_call: TRBJ2-7; cdr3_nt: TGTGCCAGCAGCCAAGAAGAAGCGGGGGGTTACGAGCAGTACTTC; cdr3_aa: CASSQEEAGGYEQYF
d_call: -; clone_size: few; v_call: TRBV2; j_call: TRBJ2-3; cdr3_nt: TGTGCCAGCAGTGATCGACTAGGCAAAGATACGCAGTATTTT; cdr3_aa: CASSDRLGKDTQYF
d_call: -; clone_size: -; v_call: TRBV5-1; j_call: TRBJ1-1; cdr3_nt: TGCGCCAGCAGCGAGAGGGGGATGAACACTGAAGCTTTCTTT; cdr3_aa: CASSERGMNTEAFF
d_call: -; clone_size: -; v_call: TRBV19; j_call: TRBJ1-5; cdr3_nt: TGTGCCAGTAGTATGGGCGCAGGGAATCAGCCCCAGCATTTT; cdr3_aa: CASSMGAGNQPQHF
d_call: TRBD1; clone_size: few; v_call: TRBV12-5; j_call: TRBJ2-7; cdr3_nt: TGTGCTAGTGGTTTGGTAACGGGACAGGGGCCCTTCTACGAGCAGTACTTC; cdr3_aa: CASGLVTGQGPFYEQYF
d_call: -; clone_size: -; v_call: TRBV27; j_call: TRBJ1-6; cdr3_nt: TGTGCCAGCACCCCAGGGGTTAATTCACCCCTCCACTTT; cdr3_aa: CASTPGVNSPLHF
d_call: -; clone_size: -; v_call: TRBV6-5; j_call: TRBJ1-3; cdr3_nt: TGTGCCAGCAGTTACCCCGGACAGAGGCTCGTTTTT; cdr3_aa: CASSYPGQRLVF
d_call: -; clone_size: -; v_call: TRBV6-1; j_call: TRBJ1-2; cdr3_nt: TGTGCCAGCAGTGAAGCGCGGGGTGTCGGTCGGGGCTACACCTTC; cdr3_aa: CASSEARGVGRGYTF
d_call: -; clone_size: -; v_call: TRBV7-9; j_call: TRBJ2-1; cdr3_nt: TGTGCCAGCAGCTTAGCCGGGGGTCGGTTCTTC; cdr3_aa: CASSLAGGRFF
d_call: -; clone_size: -; v_call: TRBV6-5; j_call: TRBJ1-3; cdr3_nt: TGTGCCAGCAGGTCGGGTCTCGAACAATATTTT; cdr3_aa: CASRSGLEQYF
d_call: TRBD1; clone_size: -; v_call: TRBV5-1; j_call: TRBJ1-4; cdr3_nt: TGCGCCAGCAGCGGCTGGACAGGGGACGGGGAAAAACTGTTTTTT; cdr3_aa: CASSGWTGDGEKLFF
d_call: TRBD1; clone_size: few; v_call: TRBV6-5; j_call: TRBJ1-1; cdr3_nt: TGTGCCAGCACCGCCCCGGGACAGGGGGCCCCTGAAGCTTTCTTT; cdr3_aa: CASTAPGQGAPEAFF
d_call: TRBD1; clone_size: -; v_call: TRBV6-5; j_call: TRBJ1-2; cdr3_nt: TGTGCCAGCAGCCTCGGGACAGCCAACTATGGCTACACCTTC; cdr3_aa: CASSLGTANYGYTF
d_call: -; clone_size: -; v_call: TRBV27; j_call: TRBJ1-6; cdr3_nt: TGTGCCAGCAGTTTATCGGGCCATCCACTTAACTCCTATAATTCACCCCTCCACTTT; cdr3_aa: CASSLSGHPLNSYNSPLHF
d_call: -; clone_size: few; v_call: TRBV7-9; j_call: TRBJ1-3; cdr3_nt: TGTGCCAGCATCGTTCTTAATTCTGGAAACACCATATATTTT; cdr3_aa: CASIVLNSGNTIYF
d_call: -; clone_size: -; v_call: TRBV27; j_call: TRBJ1-2; cdr3_nt: TGTGCCAGCAGTTCTGTAAACTCCTATGGCTACACCTTC; cdr3_aa: CASSSVNSYGYTF
d_call: TRBD1; clone_size: -; v_call: TRBV5-8; j_call: TRBJ1-1; cdr3_nt: TGTGCCAGCAGCCGATTCCAAGGACAGGGGGCGAGAGCTTTCTTT; cdr3_aa: CASSRFQGQGARAFF
d_call: TRBD2; clone_size: -; v_call: TRBV29-1; j_call: TRBJ2-7; cdr3_nt: TGCAGCGTTGTCGCTGCGGGAGGCTCAAGAGAGCAGTACTTC; cdr3_aa: CSVVAAGGSREQYF
d_call: -; clone_size: -; v_call: TRBV19; j_call: TRBJ1-2; cdr3_nt: TGTGCCAGTAGTCGGTACTATGGCTACACCTTC; cdr3_aa: CASSRYYGYTF
d_call: TRBD1; clone_size: -; v_call: TRBV25-1; j_call: TRBJ1-5; cdr3_nt: TGTGCCAGCAGTTCCGGGACAGGGTTTGGGAATCAGCCCCAGCATTTT; cdr3_aa: CASSSGTGFGNQPQHF
d_call: -; clone_size: -; v_call: TRBV7-7; j_call: TRBJ2-5; cdr3_nt: TGTGCTAGCAGCTCTACAGGAGAGACCCAGTACTTC; cdr3_aa: CASSSTGETQYF
d_call: -; clone_size: -; v_call: TRBV30; j_call: TRBJ2-7; cdr3_nt: TGTGCCTGGAGGCACAGGACCCTGGGGGAGCAGTACTTC; cdr3_aa: CAWRHRTLGEQYF
d_call: -; clone_size: -; v_call: TRBV6-1; j_call: TRBJ1-1; cdr3_nt: TGTGCCAGCAAGCGAGGGCCTGAAGCTTTCTTT; cdr3_aa: CASKRGPEAFF
d_call: TRBD1; clone_size: -; v_call: TRBV30; j_call: TRBJ1-1; cdr3_nt: TGTGCCTGGGCAACAGGGGGGTGGGACACTGAAGCTTTCTTT; cdr3_aa: CAWATGGWDTEAFF